The 5 T cell receptor beta chains in this list originate from one sample, sequenced in a study of response to subunit inactivated influenza vaccine. In TCRdb, the RT-PCR reads were re-called with MiXCR into one record per CDR3 protein. The sample gives more than 700,000 distinct CDR3 sequences, 21% of which show up once; roughly 10% is in the top ten. The input for sequencing was PBMCs from blood, taken roughly 5 days after vaccination. The receptor set was obtained from a man aged 50-60 years who received an inactivated influenza vaccine.

This clonotype was detected a few times. The CDR3 DNA reads as TGTGCCACCAGCAGAGATTTGGGAGGGGACCTGTACCAAGAGACCCAGTACTTC. Its protein product is CATSRDLGGDLYQETQYF. The chain has TRBV15 and TRBJ2-5; 7 nucleotides match TRBD2. J gave up 0 bases and V 0 bases, and 10 bases lay outside the gene matches. The CDR3 covers 18 residues. Germline assignment: CDR1 LNHNV and CDR2 YYDKDF (reference sequence).

This clonotype was seen a few times. This chain links TRBV20-1 with TRBJ1-5; 9 bases fit TRBD1. CDR1 DFQATT and CDR2 SNEGSKA come from the germline V gene (reference sequence). The CDR3 contains 15 residues. V lost 1 base, J lost 5 bases, and 6 bases stayed unmatched. The CDR3 spells CSARGQTGGDQPQHF. CDR3 nucleotide sequence: TGCAGTGCTAGAGGCCAGACAGGGGGGGATCAGCCCCAGCATTTT.

The genes are TRBV4-3 and TRBJ2-3, with D perhaps given as TRBD1 or TRBD2 (7 bases each). V dropped 0 bases and J dropped 6 bases, with 25 bases sitting between them. The CDR3 is made up of 19 amino acids. Looked up from germline, CDR1 is LGHNA and CDR2 is YSLEER. The CDR3 region has the DNA TGCGCCAGCAGCCAAGATGGGAGGGCAAAAAGGGGGCGCATTGATACGCAGTATTTT. It is translated as CASSQDGRAKRGRIDTQYF.

This clonotype was detected a few times. V gene TRBV20-1 combines with J gene TRBJ2-7; the D gene is possibly TRBD2 (6 bases). The CDR3 is 17 amino acids. CDR1 and CDR2 from the germline V gene are DFQATT and SNEGSKA (reference sequence). The V end was cut by 2 bases, the J end by 0 bases, with 20 bases between. CDR3 nucleotide sequence: TGCAGTGCTAGAACGTATCCGGGACTCCTGAGCTCCTACGAGCAGTACTTC. It codes for CSARTYPGLLSSYEQYF.

This clonotype was observed a single time. Given a much more abundant clone one base away, this may be a read error. Here the CDR3 omits its conserved ending phenylalanine or tryptophan, so a read error is the likely source. For the CDR3, the DNA is TGTGCCAGCAGTTTAGGGCAGGATTATAACATTCAGTACTAC. Its translation is CASSLGQDYNIQYY. This sequence joins TRBV12-3 or TRBV12-4 and TRBJ2-4; no reliable D call. Trimming shortened V by 1 base and J by 7 bases, and 11 bases separated the two germline ends. The CDR3 runs 14 residues.